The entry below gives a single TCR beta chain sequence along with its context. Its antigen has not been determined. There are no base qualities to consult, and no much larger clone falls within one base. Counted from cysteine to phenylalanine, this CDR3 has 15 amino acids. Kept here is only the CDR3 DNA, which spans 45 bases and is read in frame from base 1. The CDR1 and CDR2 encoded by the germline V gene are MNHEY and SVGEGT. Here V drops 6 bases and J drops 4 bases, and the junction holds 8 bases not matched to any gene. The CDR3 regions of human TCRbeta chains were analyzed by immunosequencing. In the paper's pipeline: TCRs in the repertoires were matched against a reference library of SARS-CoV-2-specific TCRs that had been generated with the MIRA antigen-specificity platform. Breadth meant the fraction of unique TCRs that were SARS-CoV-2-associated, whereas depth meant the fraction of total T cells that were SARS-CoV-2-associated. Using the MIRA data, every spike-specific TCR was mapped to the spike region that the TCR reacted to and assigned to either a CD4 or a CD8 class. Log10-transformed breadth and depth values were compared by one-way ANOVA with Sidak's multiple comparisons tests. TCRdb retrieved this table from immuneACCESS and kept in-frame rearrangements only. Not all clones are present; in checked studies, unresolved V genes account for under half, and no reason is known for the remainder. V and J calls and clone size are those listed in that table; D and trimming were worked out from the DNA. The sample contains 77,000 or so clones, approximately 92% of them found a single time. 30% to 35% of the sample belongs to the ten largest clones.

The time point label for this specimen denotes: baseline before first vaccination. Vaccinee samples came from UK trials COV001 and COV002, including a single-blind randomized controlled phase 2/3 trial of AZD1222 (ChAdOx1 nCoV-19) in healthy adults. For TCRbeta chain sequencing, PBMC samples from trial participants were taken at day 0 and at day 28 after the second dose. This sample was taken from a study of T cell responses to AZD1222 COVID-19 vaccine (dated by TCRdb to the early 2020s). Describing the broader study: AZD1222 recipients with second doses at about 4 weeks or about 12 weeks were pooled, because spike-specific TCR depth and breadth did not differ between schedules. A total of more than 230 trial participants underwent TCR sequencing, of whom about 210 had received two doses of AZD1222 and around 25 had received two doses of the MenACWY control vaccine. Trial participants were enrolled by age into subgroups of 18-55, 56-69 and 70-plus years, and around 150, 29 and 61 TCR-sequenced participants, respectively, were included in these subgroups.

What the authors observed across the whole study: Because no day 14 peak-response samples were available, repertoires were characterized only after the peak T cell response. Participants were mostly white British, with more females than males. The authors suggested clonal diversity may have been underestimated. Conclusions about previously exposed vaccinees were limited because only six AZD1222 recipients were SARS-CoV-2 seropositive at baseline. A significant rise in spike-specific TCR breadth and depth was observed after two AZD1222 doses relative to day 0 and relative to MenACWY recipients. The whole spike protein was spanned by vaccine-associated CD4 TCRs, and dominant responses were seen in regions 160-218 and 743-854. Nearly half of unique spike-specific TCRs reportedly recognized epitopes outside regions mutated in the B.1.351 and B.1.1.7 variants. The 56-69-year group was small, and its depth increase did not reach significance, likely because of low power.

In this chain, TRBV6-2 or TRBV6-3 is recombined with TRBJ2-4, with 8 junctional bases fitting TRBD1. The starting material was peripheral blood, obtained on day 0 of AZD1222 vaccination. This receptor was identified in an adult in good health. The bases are TGTGCCAGCAGCCAGGACAGGGAGAGAAAAAACATTCAGTACTTC. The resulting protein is CASSQDRERKNIQYF.